Here is one T cell receptor (beta chain) with its context. Antigen unknown. This record comes from a study of T cell responses to AZD1222 COVID-19 vaccine. Study results and caveats: Targets within unmutated variant regions were reportedly found for nearly half of spike-specific TCRs.

The CDR3 has 19 amino acids. Losses at the gene ends were 0 bases for V and 4 bases for J; bases not matched to a gene: 13. Germline assignment: CDR1 SGDLS and CDR2 YYNGEE. Repertoires were generated with immunoSEQ multiplex PCR, while TCRdb's copy carries only in-frame clones and drops some. The top ten clones hold roughly 11% of a sample with around 170,000 clones, about 86% of them seen once. The V and J genes are TRBV9 and TRBJ2-2; 9 bases fit TRBD2. The sample here was peripheral blood, taken 28 days after the second AZD1222 dose. The sequence was obtained from an adult who received the AZD1222 COVID-19 vaccine. The CDR3 reads CASSVGGSGGLLSTGELFF. Here the CDR3 DNA reads TGTGCCAGCAGCGTAGGGGGTAGCGGGGGCCTTCTAAGCACCGGGGAGCTGTTTTTT.